This T cell receptor beta chain was retrieved from a study of blood T cell repertoires in COVID-19. As for the study in general: From the United States, Italy and Spain came samples of acute and convalescent COVID-19. Sample material is recorded as cDNA or gDNA derived from T cells, B-cell-depleted T cells, or PBMCs.

The germline V gene has CDR1 SGHTA and CDR2 FQGNSA. The V end lost 1 base, the J end lost 8 bases, and 11 bases lay between the germline ends. The CDR3 extends over 14 amino acids. The authors' processing: Estimates of nucleated cell counts were drawn from the amplification of reference gene primers. This table comes from immunoSEQ multiplex PCR, and its TCRdb copy is limited to in-frame clones, with some not included. V, J and clone size reflect that table, while D and trimming were determined from the DNA. The repertoire includes approximately 190,000 clones, around four fifths of them detected once, and around an eighth sits in the top ten.

The chain recombines TRBV7-2 with TRBJ1-4; D might be TRBD1 (5 bases). The receptor was isolated from a young man with active or convalescent COVID-19. Source material: peripheral blood. CDR3 DNA sequence: TGTGCCAGCAGCTTAGGGGGGGGAAACGAAAAACTGTTTTTT. Encoded protein: CASSLGGGNEKLFF. Complete variable domain (other parts from reference TRBV7-2 and TRBJ1-4): GAGVSQSPSNKVTEKGKDVELRCDPISGHTALYWYRQSLGQGLEFLIYFQGNSAPDKSGLPSDRFSAERTGGSVSTLTIQRTQQEDSAVYLCASSLGGGNEKLFFGSGTQLSVL.